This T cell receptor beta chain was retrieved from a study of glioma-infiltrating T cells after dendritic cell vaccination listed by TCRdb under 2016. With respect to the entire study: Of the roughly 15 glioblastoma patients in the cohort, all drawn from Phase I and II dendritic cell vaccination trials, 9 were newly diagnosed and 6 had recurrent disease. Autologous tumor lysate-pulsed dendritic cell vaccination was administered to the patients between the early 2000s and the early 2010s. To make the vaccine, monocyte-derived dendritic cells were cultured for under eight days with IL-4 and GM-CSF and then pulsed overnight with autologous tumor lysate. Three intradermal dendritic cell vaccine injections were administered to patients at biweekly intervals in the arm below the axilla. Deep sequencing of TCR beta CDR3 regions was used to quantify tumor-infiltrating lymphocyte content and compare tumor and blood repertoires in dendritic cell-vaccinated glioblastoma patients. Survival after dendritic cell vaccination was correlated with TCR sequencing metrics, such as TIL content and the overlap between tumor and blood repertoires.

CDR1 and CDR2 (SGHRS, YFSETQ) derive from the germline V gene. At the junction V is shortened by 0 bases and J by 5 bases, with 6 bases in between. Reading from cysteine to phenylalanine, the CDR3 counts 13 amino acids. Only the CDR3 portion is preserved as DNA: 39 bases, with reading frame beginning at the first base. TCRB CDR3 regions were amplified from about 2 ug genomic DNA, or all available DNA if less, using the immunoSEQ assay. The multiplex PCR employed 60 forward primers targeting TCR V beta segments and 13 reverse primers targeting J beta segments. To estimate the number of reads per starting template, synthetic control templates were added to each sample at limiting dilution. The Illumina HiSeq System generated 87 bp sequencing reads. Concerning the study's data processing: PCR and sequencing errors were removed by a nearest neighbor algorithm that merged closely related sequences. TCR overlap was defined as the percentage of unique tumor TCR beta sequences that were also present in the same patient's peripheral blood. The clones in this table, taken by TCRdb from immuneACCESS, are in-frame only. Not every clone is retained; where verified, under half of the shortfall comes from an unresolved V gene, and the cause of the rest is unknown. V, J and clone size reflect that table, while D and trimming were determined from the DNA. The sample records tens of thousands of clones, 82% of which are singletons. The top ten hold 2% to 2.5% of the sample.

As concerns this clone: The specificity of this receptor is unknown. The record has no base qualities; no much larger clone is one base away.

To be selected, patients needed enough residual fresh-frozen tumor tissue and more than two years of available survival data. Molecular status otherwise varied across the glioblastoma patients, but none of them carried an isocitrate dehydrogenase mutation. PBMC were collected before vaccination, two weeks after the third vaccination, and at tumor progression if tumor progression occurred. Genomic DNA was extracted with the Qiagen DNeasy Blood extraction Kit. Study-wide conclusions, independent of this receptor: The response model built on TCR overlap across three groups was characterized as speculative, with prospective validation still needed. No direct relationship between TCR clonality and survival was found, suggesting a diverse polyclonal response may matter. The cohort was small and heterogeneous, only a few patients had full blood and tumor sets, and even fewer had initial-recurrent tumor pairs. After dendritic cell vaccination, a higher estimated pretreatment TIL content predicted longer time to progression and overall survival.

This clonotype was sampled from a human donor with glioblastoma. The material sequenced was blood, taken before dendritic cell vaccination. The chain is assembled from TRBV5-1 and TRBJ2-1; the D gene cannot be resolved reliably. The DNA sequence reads TGCGCCAGCAGCTTGGGTCAGGACAATGAGCAGTTCTTC. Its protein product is CASSLGQDNEQFF.